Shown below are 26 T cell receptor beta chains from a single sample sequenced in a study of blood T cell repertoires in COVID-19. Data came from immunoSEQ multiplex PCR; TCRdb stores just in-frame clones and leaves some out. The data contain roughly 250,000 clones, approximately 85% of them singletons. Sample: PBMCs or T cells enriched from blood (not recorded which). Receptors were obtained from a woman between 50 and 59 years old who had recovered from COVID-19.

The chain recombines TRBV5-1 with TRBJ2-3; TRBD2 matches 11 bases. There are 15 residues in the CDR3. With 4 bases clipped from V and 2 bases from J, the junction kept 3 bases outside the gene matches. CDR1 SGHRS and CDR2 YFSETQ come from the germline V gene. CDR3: CASSPSGRNTDTQYF. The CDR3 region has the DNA TGCGCCAGCAGCCCTAGCGGGAGGAACACAGATACGCAGTATTTT.

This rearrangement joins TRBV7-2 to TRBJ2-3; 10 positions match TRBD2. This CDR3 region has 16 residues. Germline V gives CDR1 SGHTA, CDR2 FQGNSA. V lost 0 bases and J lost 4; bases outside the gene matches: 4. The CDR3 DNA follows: TGTGCCAGCAGCTTAGCTTCTAGCGGGAGCTCAGATACGCAGTATTTT. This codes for CASSLASSGSSDTQYF. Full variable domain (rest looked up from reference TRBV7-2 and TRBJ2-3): GAGVSQSPSNKVTEKGKDVELRCDPISGHTALYWYRQSLGQGLEFLIYFQGNSAPDKSGLPSDRFSAERTGGSVSTLTIQRTQQEDSAVYLCASSLASSGSSDTQYFGPGTRLTVL.

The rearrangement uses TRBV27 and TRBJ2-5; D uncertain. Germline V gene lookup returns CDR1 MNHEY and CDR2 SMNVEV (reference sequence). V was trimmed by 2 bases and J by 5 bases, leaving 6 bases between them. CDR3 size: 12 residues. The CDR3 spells CASSLEVETQYF. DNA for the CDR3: TGTGCCAGCAGTTTAGAGGTTGAGACCCAGTACTTC.

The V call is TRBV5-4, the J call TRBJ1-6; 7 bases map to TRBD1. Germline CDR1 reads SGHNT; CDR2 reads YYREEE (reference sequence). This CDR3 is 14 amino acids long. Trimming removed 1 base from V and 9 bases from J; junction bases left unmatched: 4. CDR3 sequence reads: CASSLNRGGSPLHF. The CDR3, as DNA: TGTGCCAGCAGCTTGAACAGGGGAGGTTCACCCCTCCACTTT.

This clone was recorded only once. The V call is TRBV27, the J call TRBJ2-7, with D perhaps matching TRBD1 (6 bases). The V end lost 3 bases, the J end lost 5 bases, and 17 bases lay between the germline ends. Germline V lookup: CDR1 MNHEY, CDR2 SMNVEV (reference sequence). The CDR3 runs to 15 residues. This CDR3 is CASSFWAGDLNEQYF. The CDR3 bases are TGTGCCAGCAGTTTTTGGGCAGGGGACCTTAACGAGCAGTACTTC.

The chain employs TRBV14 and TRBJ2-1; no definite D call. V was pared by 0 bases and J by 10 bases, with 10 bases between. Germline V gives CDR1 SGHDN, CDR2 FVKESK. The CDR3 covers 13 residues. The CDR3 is CASSQDTEQEQFF. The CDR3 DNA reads TGTGCCAGCAGCCAAGATACAGAACAAGAGCAGTTCTTC.

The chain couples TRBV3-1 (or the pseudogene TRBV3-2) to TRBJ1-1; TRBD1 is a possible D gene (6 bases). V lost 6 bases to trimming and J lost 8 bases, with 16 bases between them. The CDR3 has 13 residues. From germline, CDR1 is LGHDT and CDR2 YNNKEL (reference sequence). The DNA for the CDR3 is TGTGCCAGCAGGCTCGGTTTGGACAGAGAAGCTTTCTTT. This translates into CASRLGLDREAFF.

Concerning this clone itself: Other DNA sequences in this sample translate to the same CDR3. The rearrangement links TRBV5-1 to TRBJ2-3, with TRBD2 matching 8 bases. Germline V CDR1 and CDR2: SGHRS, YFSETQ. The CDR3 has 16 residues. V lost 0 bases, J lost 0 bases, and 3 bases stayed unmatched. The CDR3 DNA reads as TGCGCCAGCAGCTTGGGAGTAGCGGGAAGCACAGATACGCAGTATTTT. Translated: CASSLGVAGSTDTQYF.

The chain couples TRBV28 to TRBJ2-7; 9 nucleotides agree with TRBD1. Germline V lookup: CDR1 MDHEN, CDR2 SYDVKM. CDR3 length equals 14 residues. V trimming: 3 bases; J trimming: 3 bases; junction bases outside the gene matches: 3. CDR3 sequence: CASSFRDRVYEQYF. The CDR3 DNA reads TGTGCCAGCAGTTTCCGGGACAGGGTCTACGAGCAGTACTTC.

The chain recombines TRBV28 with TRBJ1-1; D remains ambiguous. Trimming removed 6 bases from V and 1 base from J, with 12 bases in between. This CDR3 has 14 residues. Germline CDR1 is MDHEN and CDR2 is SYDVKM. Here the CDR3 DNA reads TGTGCCAGCAGCCAAAGCTACGGGAACACTGAAGCTTTCTTT. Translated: CASSQSYGNTEAFF.

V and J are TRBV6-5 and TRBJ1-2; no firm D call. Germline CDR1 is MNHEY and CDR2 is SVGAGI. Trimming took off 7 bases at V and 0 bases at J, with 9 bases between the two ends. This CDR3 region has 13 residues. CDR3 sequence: CASTASSNYGYTF. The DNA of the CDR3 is TGTGCCAGCACTGCGAGTTCTAACTATGGCTACACCTTC.

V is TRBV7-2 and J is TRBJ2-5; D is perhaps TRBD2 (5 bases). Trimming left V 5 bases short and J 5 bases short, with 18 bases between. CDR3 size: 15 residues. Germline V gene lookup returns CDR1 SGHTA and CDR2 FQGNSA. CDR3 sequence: CASSPRTARGETQYF. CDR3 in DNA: TGTGCCAGCAGCCCCCGAACCGCCAGAGGGGAGACCCAGTACTTC.

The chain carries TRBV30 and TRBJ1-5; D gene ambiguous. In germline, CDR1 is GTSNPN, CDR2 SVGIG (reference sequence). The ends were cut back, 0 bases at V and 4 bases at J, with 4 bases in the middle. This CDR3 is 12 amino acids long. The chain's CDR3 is CAWSVLNQPQHF. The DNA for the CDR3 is TGTGCCTGGAGTGTACTTAATCAGCCCCAGCATTTT.

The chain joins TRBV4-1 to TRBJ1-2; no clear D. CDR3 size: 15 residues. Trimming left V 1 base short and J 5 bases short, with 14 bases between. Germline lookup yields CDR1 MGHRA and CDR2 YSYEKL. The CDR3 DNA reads TGCGCCAGCAGCCAAGGTCAGCTGAGGGTTTATGGCTACACCTTC. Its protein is CASSQGQLRVYGYTF.

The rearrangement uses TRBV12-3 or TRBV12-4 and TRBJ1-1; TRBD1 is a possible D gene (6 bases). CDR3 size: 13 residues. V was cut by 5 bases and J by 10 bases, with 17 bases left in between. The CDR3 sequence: CASSPTGLRGAFF. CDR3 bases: TGTGCCAGCAGTCCCACAGGGTTGCGAGGAGCTTTCTTT.

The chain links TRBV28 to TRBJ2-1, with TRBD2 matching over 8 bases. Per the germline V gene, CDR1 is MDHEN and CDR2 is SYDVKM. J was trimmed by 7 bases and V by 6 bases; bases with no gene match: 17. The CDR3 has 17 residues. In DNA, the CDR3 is TGTGCCAGCAGAAAAAGCCAGAGACTAGCGCGAAGGAATGAGCAGTTCTTC. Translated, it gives CASRKSQRLARRNEQFF.

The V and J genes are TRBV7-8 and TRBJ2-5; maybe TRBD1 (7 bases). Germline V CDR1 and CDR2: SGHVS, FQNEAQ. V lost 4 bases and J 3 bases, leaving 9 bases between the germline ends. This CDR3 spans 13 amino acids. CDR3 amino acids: CASSSGGKETQYF. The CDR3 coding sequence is TGTGCCAGCAGCTCAGGGGGGAAAGAGACCCAGTACTTC.

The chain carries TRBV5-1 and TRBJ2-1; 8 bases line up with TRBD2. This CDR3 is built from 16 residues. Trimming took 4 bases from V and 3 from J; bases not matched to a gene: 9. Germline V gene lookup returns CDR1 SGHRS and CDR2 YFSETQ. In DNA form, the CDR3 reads TGCGCCAGCAGCCCCCCGGGACTAGAAATCTACAATGAGCAGTTCTTC. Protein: CASSPPGLEIYNEQFF.

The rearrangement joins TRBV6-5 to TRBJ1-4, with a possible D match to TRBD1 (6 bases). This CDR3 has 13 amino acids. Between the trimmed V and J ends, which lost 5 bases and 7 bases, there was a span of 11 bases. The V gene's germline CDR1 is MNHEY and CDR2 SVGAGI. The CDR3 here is CASSPGVFEKLFF. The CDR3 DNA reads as TGTGCCAGCAGTCCAGGGGTGTTTGAAAAACTGTTTTTT.

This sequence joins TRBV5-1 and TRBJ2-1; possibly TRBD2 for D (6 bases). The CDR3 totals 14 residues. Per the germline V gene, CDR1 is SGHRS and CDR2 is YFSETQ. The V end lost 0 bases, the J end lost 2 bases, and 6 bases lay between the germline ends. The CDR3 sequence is CASSLGTTYNEQFF. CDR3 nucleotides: TGCGCCAGCAGCTTGGGGACTACCTACAATGAGCAGTTCTTC.

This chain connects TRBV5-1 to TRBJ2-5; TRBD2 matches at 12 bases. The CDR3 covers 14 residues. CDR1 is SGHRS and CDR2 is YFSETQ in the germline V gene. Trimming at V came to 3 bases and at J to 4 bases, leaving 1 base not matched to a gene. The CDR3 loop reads CASSWTSGTETQYF. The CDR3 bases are TGCGCCAGCAGCTGGACTAGCGGGACAGAGACCCAGTACTTC.

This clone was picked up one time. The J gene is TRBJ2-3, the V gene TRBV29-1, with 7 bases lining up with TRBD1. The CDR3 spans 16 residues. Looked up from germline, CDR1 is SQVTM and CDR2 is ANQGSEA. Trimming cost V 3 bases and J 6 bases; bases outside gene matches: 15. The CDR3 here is CSVEFTQGVYSDTQYF. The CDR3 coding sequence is TGCAGCGTTGAGTTCACGCAGGGGGTTTATTCCGATACGCAGTATTTT.

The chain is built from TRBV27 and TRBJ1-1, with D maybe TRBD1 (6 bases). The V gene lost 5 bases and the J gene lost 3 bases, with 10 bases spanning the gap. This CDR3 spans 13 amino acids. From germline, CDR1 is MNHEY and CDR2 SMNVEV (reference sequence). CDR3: CASSLGADTEAFF. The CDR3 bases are TGTGCCAGCAGTCTGGGGGCGGACACTGAAGCTTTCTTT.

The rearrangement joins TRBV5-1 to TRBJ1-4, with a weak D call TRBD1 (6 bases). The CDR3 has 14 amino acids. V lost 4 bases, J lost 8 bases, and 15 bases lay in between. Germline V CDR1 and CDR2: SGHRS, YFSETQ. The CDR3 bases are TGCGCCAGCAGCCCCGGGACATTGGAAGAAAAACTGTTTTTT. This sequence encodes CASSPGTLEEKLFF. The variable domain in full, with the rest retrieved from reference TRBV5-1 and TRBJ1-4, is KAGVTQTPRYLIKTRGQQVTLSCSPISGHRSVSWYQQTPGQGLQFLFEYFSETQRNKGNFPGRFSGRQFSNSRSEMNVSTLELGDSALYLCASSPGTLEEKLFFGSGTQLSVL.

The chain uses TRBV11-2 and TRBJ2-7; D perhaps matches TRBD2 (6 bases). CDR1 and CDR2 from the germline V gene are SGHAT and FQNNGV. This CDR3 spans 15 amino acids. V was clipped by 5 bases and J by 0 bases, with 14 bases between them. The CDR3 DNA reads TGTGCCAGCAGCCCAGCAGGAGGGAGCTCCTACGAGCAGTACTTC. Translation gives CASSPAGGSSYEQYF.

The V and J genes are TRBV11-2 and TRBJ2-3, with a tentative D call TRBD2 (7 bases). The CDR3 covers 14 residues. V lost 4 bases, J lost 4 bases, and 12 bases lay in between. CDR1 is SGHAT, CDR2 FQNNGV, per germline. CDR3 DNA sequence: TGTGCCAGCAGCTCTAGGGGGGGCGCAGATACGCAGTATTTT. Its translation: CASSSRGGADTQYF.